This T cell receptor (beta chain) was identified during a study of blood T cell repertoires in COVID-19. Study context: There were acute and convalescent COVID-19 samples, and they came from the United States, Italy and Spain. Sources were T cells, B-cell-depleted T cells, or PBMCs; the material itself was cDNA or gDNA.

In the authors' workflow: Amplification of reference gene primers provided the estimated nucleated cell counts. Clones were sequenced by immunoSEQ multiplex PCR, and TCRdb holds only the in-frame ones, with some missing. V and J calls and clone size are as listed in that table; D and trimming were resolved from the DNA. The sample includes a few hundred thousand clones, 65% to 85% seen only once; the top ten take 1% to 1.5%. The sequence was obtained from a woman aged 50 to 60 with acute or convalescent COVID-19. The sequencing input was peripheral blood.

The CDR3 DNA reads as TGTGCCAGCAGCTTACCCCCCTCGGATACGCAGTATTTT. This encodes CASSLPPSDTQYF. The rearrangement joins TRBV11-2 to TRBJ2-3, with no clear D. The germline V and J ends were trimmed by 2 bases and 6 bases, with 9 bases remaining between them. Germline values: CDR1 SGHAT, CDR2 FQNNGV. CDR3 length: 13 amino acids.